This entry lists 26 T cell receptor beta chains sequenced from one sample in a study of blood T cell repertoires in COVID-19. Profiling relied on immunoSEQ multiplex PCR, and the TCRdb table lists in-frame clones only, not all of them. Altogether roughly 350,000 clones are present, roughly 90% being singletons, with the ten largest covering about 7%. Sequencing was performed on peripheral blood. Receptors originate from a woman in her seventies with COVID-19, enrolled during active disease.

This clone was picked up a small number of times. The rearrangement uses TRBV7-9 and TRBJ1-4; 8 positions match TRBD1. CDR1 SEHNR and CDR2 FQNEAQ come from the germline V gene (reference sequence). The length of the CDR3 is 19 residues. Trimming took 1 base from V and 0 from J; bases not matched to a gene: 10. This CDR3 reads CASSLERQGRGATNEKLFF. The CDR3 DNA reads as TGTGCCAGCAGCTTAGAGAGACAGGGGAGGGGTGCAACTAATGAAAAACTGTTTTTT.

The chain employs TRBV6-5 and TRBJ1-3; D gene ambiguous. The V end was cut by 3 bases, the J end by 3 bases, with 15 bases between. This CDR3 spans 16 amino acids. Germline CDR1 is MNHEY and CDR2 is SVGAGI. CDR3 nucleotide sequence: TGTGCCAGCAGTTATTATGGAGGGTGGAGTGGAAACACCATATATTTT. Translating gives CASSYYGGWSGNTIYF.

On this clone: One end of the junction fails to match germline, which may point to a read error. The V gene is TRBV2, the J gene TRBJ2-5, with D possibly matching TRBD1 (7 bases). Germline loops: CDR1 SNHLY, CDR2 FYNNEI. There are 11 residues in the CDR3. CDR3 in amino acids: CASVRDSGLHF. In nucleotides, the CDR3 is TGTGCCAGCGTGCGGGACAGCGGCCTGCACTTC.

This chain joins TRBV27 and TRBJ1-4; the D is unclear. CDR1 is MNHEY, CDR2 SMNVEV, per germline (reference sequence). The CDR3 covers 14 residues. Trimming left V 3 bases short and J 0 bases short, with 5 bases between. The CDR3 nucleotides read TGTGCCAGCAGTTTTTATCCAACTAATGAAAAACTGTTTTTT. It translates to CASSFYPTNEKLFF.

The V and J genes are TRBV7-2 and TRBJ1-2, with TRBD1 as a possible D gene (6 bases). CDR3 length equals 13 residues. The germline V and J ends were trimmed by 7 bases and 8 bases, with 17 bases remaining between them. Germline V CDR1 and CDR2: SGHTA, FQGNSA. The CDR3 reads CASTPNRAGGYTF. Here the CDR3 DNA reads TGTGCCAGCACCCCGAACAGGGCTGGGGGCTACACCTTC.

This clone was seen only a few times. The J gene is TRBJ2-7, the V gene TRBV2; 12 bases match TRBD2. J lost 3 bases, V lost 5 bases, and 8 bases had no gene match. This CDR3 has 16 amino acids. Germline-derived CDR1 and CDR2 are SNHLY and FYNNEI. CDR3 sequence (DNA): TGTGCCAGCAGTATCCGCCTAGCGGGGGGGATCTACGAGCAGTACTTC. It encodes CASSIRLAGGIYEQYF.

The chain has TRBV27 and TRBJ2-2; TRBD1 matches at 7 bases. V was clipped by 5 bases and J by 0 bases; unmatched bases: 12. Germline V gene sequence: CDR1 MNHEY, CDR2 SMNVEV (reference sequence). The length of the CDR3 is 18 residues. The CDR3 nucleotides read TGTGCCAGCAGTCCCGACCCGGACAGGTTCGCGAACACCGGGGAGCTGTTTTTT. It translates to CASSPDPDRFANTGELFF.

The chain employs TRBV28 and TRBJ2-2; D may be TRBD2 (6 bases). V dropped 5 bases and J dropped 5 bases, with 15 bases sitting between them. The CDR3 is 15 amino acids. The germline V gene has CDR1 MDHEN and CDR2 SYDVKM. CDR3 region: CASSRVGGRTGELFF. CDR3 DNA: TGTGCCAGCAGTCGTGTCGGGGGAAGGACCGGGGAGCTGTTTTTT.

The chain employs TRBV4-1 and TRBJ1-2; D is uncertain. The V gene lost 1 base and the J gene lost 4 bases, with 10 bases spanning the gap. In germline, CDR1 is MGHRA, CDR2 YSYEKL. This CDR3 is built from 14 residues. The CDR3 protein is CASSQAVITYGYTF. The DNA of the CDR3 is TGCGCCAGCAGCCAAGCAGTAATTACCTATGGCTACACCTTC.

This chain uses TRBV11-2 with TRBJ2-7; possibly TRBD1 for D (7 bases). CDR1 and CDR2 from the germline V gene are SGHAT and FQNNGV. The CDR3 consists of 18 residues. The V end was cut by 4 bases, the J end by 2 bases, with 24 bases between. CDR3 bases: TGTGCCAGCAGCTCCGGGACAGTGGGGGAGGTCACTCCCTACGAGCAGTACTTC. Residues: CASSSGTVGEVTPYEQYF. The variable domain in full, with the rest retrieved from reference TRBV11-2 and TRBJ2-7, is EAGVAQSPRYKIIEKRQSVAFWCNPISGHATLYWYQQILGQGPKLLIQFQNNGVVDDSQLPKDRFSAERLKGVDSTLKIQPAKLEDSAVYLCASSSGTVGEVTPYEQYFGPGTRLTVT.

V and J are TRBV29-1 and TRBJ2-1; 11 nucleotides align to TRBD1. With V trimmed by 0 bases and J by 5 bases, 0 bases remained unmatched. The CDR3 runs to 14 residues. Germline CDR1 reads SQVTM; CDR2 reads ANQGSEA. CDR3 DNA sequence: TGCAGCGTTGAAGAGGGACAGGGGGACAATGAGCAGTTCTTC. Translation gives CSVEEGQGDNEQFF.

The CDR3 here is CASSHGGTEAFF. The CDR3 region has the DNA TGTGCCAGTAGCCATGGGGGGACTGAAGCTTTCTTT. V usage is TRBV19 and J usage is TRBJ1-1, with D maybe TRBD1 (5 bases). The CDR3 extends over 12 amino acids. The V end was cut by 6 bases, the J end by 5 bases, with 10 bases between. Germline assignment: CDR1 LNHDA and CDR2 SQIVND (reference sequence).

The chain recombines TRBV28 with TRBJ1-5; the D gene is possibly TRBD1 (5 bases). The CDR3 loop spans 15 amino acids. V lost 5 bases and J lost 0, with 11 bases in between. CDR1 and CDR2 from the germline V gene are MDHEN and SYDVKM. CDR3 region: CASSLGLYSNQPQHF. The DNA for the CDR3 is TGTGCCAGCAGTCTGGGACTTTATAGCAATCAGCCCCAGCATTTT.

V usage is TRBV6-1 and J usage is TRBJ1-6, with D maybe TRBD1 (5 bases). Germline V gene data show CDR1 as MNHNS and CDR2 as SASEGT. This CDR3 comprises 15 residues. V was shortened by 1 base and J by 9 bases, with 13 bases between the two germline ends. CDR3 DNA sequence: TGTGCCAGCAGTGAAGAGGGGAAGCCTTCTTCACCCCTCCACTTT. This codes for CASSEEGKPSSPLHF.

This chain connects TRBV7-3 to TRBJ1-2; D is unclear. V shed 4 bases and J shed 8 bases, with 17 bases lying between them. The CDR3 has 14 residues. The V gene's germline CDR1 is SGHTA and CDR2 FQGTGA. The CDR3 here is CASSSLGRAGGYTF. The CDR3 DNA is TGTGCCAGCAGCTCGCTCGGGAGGGCGGGCGGCTACACCTTC.

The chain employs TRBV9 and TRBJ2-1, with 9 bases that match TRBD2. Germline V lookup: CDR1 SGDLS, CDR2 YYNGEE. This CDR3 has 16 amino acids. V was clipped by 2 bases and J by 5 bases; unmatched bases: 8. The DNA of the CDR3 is TGTGCCAGCAGCGTTGGAGTAGCGGGGGCCGACAATGAGCAGTTCTTC. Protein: CASSVGVAGADNEQFF.

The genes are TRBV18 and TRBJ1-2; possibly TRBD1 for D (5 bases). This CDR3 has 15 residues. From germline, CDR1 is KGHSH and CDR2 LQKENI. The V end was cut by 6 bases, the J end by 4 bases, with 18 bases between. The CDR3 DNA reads TGTGCCAGCTCTCGTATACCGGAGGGGACCTATGGCTACACCTTC. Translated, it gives CASSRIPEGTYGYTF.

CDR3 region: CASSLSSGEVGETQYF. The CDR3 DNA sequence: TGTGCCAGCTCCTTGTCCAGCGGGGAGGTCGGGGAGACCCAGTACTTC. The chain employs TRBV7-3 and TRBJ2-5; 7 bases map to TRBD2. Germline V lookup: CDR1 SGHTA, CDR2 FQGTGA. This CDR3 contains 16 residues. V dropped 8 bases and J dropped 5; count of bases not matched to a gene: 17. Looking up the rest from reference TRBV7-3 and TRBJ2-5 gives the full variable domain: GAGVSQTPSNKVTEKGKYVELRCDPISGHTALYWYRQSLGQGPEFLIYFQGTGAADDSGLPNDRFFAVRPEGSVSTLKIQRTERGDSAVYLCASSLSSGEVGETQYFGPGTRLLVL.

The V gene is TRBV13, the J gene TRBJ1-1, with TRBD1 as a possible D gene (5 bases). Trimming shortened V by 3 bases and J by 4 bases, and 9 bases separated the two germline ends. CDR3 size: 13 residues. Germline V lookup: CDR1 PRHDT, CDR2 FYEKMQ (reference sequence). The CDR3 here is CASSFGASTEAFF. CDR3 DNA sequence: TGTGCCAGCAGCTTTGGGGCAAGCACTGAAGCTTTCTTT.

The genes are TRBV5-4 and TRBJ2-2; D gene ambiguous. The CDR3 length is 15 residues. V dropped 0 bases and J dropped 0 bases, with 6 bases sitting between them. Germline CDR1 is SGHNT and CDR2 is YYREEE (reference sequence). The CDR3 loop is CASSLGLTNTGELFF. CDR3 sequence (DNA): TGTGCCAGCAGCTTGGGTCTAACGAACACCGGGGAGCTGTTTTTT.

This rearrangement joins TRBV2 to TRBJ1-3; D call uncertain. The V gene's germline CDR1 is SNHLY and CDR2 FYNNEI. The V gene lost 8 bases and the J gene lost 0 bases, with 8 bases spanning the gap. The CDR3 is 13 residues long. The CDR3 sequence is CASAGNSGNTIYF. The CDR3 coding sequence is TGTGCCAGCGCAGGAAACTCTGGAAACACCATATATTTT.

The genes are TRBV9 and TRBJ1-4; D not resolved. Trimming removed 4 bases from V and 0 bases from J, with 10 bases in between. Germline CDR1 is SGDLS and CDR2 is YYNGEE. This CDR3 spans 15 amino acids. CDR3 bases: TGTGCCAGCAGCCCAGGCGCCGCAACTAATGAAAAACTGTTTTTT. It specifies CASSPGAATNEKLFF.

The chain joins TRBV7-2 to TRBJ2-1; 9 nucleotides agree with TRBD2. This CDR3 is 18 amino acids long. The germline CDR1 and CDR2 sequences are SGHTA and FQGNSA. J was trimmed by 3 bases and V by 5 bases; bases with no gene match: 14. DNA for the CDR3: TGTGCCAGCAGCCGGCTGGGTAGCGGGGGCCCTTACTACAATGAGCAGTTCTTC. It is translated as CASSRLGSGGPYYNEQFF.

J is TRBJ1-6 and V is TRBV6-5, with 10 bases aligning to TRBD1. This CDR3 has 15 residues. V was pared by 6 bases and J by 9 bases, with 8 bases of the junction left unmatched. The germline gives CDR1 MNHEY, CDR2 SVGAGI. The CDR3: CASRNPGQGFSPLHF. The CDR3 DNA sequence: TGTGCCAGCAGAAATCCGGGACAGGGGTTTTCACCCCTCCACTTT.

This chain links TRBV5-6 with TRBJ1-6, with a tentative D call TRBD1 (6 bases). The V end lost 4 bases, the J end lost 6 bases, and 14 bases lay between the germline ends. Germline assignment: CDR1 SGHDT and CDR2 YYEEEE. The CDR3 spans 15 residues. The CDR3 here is CASSRRQATNSPLHF. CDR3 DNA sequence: TGTGCCAGCAGCCGCCGACAGGCAACTAATTCACCCCTCCACTTT.

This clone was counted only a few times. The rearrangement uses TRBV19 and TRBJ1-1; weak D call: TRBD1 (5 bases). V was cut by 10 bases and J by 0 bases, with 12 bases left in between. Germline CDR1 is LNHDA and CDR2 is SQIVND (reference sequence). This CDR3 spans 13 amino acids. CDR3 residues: CATQGGMNTEAFF. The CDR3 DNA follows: TGTGCCACCCAGGGAGGGATGAACACTGAAGCTTTCTTT.